A single sample gave rise to the 8 T cell receptor beta chains below, sequenced in a study of blood T cell repertoires in COVID-19. Using immunoSEQ multiplex PCR, the repertoire was profiled, and TCRdb retains in-frame clones only, with some absent. The data hold 210,000 or so clones, with roughly 87% observed a single time. The sample comprised peripheral blood. These receptors were obtained from a man aged 35 to 55 with active or convalescent COVID-19.

Regarding this clone: The junction shows a germline mismatch at one end, possibly a read error. V and J are TRBV10-3 and TRBJ1-2, with D unclear. Looked up from germline, CDR1 is ENHRY and CDR2 is SYGVKD. The CDR3 covers 14 residues. CDR3 loop: CAITEEGDVDGYTF. The CDR3 bases are TGTGCCATCACTGAGGAGGGAGATGTGGATGGCTACACCTTC.

V gene TRBV3-1 (or the pseudogene TRBV3-2) combines with J gene TRBJ2-7; possible D gene TRBD1, 5 bases. Between the trimmed V and J ends, which lost 0 bases and 1 base, there was a span of 13 bases. CDR1 is LGHDT and CDR2 is YNNKEL in the germline V gene (reference sequence). This CDR3 comprises 16 residues. The CDR3 nucleotides are TGTGCCAGCAGCCAAGAAAGGGGAAAGGGTTCCTACGAGCAGTACTTC. It specifies CASSQERGKGSYEQYF.

V is TRBV6-5 and J is TRBJ1-1; D gene ambiguous. Germline assignment: CDR1 MNHEY and CDR2 SVGAGI. The CDR3 loop spans 12 amino acids. The V end lost 5 bases, the J end lost 7 bases, and 11 bases lay between the germline ends. The CDR3 coding sequence is TGTGCCAGCAGTCGGGGAGGTAGTGAAGCTTTCTTT. It specifies CASSRGGSEAFF.

The V call is TRBV2, the J call TRBJ1-3; D is ambiguous. The CDR3 is 15 residues long. The germline gives CDR1 SNHLY, CDR2 FYNNEI. Trimming pared 7 bases from V and 4 bases from J, leaving 17 bases between. CDR3 loop: CASNEGGWKGNTIYF. Written as DNA, the CDR3 is TGTGCCAGCAACGAGGGAGGGTGGAAGGGAAACACCATATATTTT.

J is TRBJ2-3 and V is TRBV5-1, with D unresolved. Germline assignment: CDR1 SGHRS and CDR2 YFSETQ. Trimming stripped 1 base from V and 0 bases from J, with 12 bases between. This CDR3 is 16 amino acids long. DNA for the CDR3: TGCGCCAGCAGCTTGAAGGAGACTTCTAGCACAGATACGCAGTATTTT. This codes for CASSLKETSSTDTQYF.

The chain couples TRBV9 to TRBJ1-5, with 9 bases lining up with TRBD1. Germline trimming cut 4 bases from V and 8 bases from J; bases unmatched to any gene: 10. This CDR3 has 15 residues. Germline CDR1 reads SGDLS; CDR2 reads YYNGEE. DNA of the CDR3: TGTGCCAGCAGCCGGGGGGGACAGGGAGGTGAGCCCCAGCATTTT. Protein sequence: CASSRGGQGGEPQHF.

The chain recombines TRBV5-1 with TRBJ1-3; D call uncertain. V was shortened by 4 bases and J by 4 bases, with 15 bases between the two germline ends. The CDR3 runs 15 residues. Germline values: CDR1 SGHRS, CDR2 YFSETQ. The CDR3 loop reads CASSPREGTGNTIYF. CDR3 bases: TGCGCCAGCAGCCCCCGGGAGGGAACAGGAAACACCATATATTTT.

The rearrangement uses TRBV2 and TRBJ1-2; a weak D match, TRBD1 (6 bases). Per the germline V gene, CDR1 is SNHLY and CDR2 is FYNNEI. V lost 3 bases to trimming and J lost 4 bases, with 6 bases between them. This CDR3 is 12 amino acids long. The CDR3 sequence is CASSEGAYGYTF. The CDR3 coding sequence is TGTGCCAGCAGTGAGGGGGCCTATGGCTACACCTTC.